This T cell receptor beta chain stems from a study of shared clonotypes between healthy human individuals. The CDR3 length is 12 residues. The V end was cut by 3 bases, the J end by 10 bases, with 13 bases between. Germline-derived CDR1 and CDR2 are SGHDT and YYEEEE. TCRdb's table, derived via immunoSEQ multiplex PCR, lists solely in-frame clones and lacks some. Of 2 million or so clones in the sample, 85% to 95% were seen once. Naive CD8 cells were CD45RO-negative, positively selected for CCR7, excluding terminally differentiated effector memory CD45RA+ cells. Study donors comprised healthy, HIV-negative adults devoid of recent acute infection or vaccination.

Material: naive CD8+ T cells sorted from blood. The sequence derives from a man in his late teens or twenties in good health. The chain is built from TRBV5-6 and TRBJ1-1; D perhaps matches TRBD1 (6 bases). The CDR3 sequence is CASSWGADPAFF. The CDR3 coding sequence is TGTGCCAGCAGCTGGGGGGCCGACCCAGCTTTCTTT.